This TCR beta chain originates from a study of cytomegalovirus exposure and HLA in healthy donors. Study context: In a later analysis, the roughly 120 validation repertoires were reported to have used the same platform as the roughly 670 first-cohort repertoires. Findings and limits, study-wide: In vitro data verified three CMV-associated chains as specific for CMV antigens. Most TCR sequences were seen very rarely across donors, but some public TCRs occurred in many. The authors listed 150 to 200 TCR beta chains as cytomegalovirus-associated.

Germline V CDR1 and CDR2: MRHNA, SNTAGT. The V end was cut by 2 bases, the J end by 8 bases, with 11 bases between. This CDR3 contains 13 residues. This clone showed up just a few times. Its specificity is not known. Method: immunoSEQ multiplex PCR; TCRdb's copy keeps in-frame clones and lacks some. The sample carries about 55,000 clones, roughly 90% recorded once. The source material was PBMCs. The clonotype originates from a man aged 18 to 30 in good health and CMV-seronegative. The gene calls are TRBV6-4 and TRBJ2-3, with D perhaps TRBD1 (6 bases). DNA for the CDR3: TGTGCCAGCAGTGACCGGGTAGGGGGTACGCAGTATTTT. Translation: CASSDRVGGTQYF.